Following are 22 T cell receptor beta chains from one sample sequenced in a study of OX40 agonist ivuxolimab in advanced cancers. Profiled with immunoSEQ multiplex PCR; TCRdb holds only in-frame clones, not every one. The repertoire holds around 100,000 clones, with almost 90% as singletons. This sample comprised CD4+ or CD8+ T cells sorted from blood, obtained in a trial of the OX40 agonist ivuxolimab. These receptors all come from an adult with an advanced solid tumor such as melanoma, head and neck, liver or kidney cancer.

V gene TRBV25-1 combines with J gene TRBJ1-2; no firm D call. This CDR3 contains 14 residues. Germline V lookup: CDR1 MGHDK, CDR2 SYGVNS. The germline V and J ends were trimmed by 4 bases and 3 bases, with 12 bases remaining between them. CDR3 region: CASSGPGNYYGYTF. As DNA, the CDR3 is TGTGCCAGCAGTGGCCCCGGGAACTACTATGGCTACACCTTC.

In DNA, the CDR3 is TGTGCCAGCTCACCTTTCTCGGGGGTCACTGAAGCTTTCTTT. Translation gives CASSPFSGVTEAFF. The chain links TRBV18 to TRBJ1-1; the D gene is possibly TRBD1 (5 bases). CDR3 length equals 14 residues. Germline CDR1 reads KGHSH; CDR2 reads LQKENI. Trimming cost V 3 bases and J 4 bases, with 12 bases left between them.

V and J are TRBV19 and TRBJ2-6, with D hard to call. CDR1 and CDR2 (germline): LNHDA, SQIVND (reference sequence). The CDR3 totals 16 residues. Trimming removed 3 bases at V and 0 bases at J, with 9 bases between. The CDR3 protein is CASSMASRSGANVLTF. The CDR3 coding sequence is TGTGCCAGTAGTATGGCGTCCCGCTCTGGGGCCAACGTCCTGACTTTC.

This clone was counted a single time. This rearrangement joins TRBV5-1 to TRBJ2-1; the match to TRBD2 covers 11 bases. Per germline, CDR1 SGHRS and CDR2 YFSETQ. The V and J ends lost 3 bases and 6 bases, in that order; junction bases with no gene match: 17. The CDR3 is 19 amino acids. CDR3 DNA sequence: TGCGCCAGCAGCTCTTTTATTTCGGGCGTAGCGGGAGGGTTCAATGAGCAGTTCTTC. Its translation: CASSSFISGVAGGFNEQFF.

V and J are TRBV5-1 and TRBJ2-7; tentatively, D is TRBD1 (5 bases). The V and J ends lost 5 bases and 6 bases respectively, with 12 bases between them. This CDR3 has 12 residues. The germline V gene encodes CDR1 SGHRS and CDR2 YFSETQ. CDR3 nucleotides: TGCGCCAGCAGAACAACAGGCTCCGAGCAGTACTTC. Amino acid sequence: CASRTTGSEQYF.

The CDR3 region has the DNA TGCGCCAGCAGCCCCCAGGGGGCGCGGGCTGGCTACACCTTC. Its protein is CASSPQGARAGYTF. The V and J genes are TRBV4-1 and TRBJ1-2; TRBD1 agrees at 8 bases. CDR1 and CDR2 (germline): MGHRA, YSYEKL. The CDR3 is 14 amino acids. J lost 7 bases, V lost 4 bases, and 8 bases had no gene match.

The V call is TRBV7-9, the J call TRBJ1-4; D remains unclear. Trimming pared 5 bases from V and 8 bases from J, leaving 12 bases between. CDR1 is SEHNR, CDR2 FQNEAQ, per germline (reference sequence). This CDR3 spans 13 amino acids. DNA of the CDR3: TGTGCCAGCAGCCCCCGGGTCACGGAAAAACTGTTTTTT. This translates into CASSPRVTEKLFF.

This clone was seen a few times. This chain joins TRBV2 and TRBJ1-5; no reliable D call. CDR3 length equals 13 residues. Between the trimmed V and J ends, which lost 7 bases and 1 base, there was a span of 8 bases. Per germline, CDR1 SNHLY and CDR2 FYNNEI. The CDR3 sequence is CASTLLSNQPQHF. In DNA form, the CDR3 reads TGTGCCAGCACGCTCTTGAGCAATCAGCCCCAGCATTTT.

This chain joins TRBV2 and TRBJ2-2; 9 bases match TRBD2. This CDR3 spans 14 amino acids. CDR1 and CDR2 from the germline V gene are SNHLY and FYNNEI. After removal of 5 bases from V and 6 bases from J, the junction contained 4 bases not matched to a gene. The CDR3 region has the DNA TGTGCCAGCAGTCTAGCGGGAATAGCCGGGGAGCTGTTTTTT. As protein: CASSLAGIAGELFF.

This chain uses TRBV9 with TRBJ1-1, with D tentatively TRBD1 (5 bases). This CDR3 spans 14 amino acids. Trimming took off 0 bases at V and 3 bases at J, with 9 bases between the two ends. CDR1 is SGDLS, CDR2 YYNGEE, per germline. CDR3 sequence reads: CASSVGQGYTEAFF. CDR3 coding DNA: TGTGCCAGCAGCGTAGGGCAGGGCTACACTGAAGCTTTCTTT. Looking up the rest from reference TRBV9 and TRBJ1-1 gives the full variable domain: DSGVTQTPKHLITATGQRVTLRCSPRSGDLSVYWYQQSLDQGLQFLIQYYNGEERAKGNILERFSAQQFPDLHSELNLSSLELGDSALYFCASSVGQGYTEAFFGQGTRLTVV.

The chain joins TRBV6-5 to TRBJ2-6; TRBD2 matches 7 bases. This CDR3 has 16 amino acids. Germline V gene lookup returns CDR1 MNHEY and CDR2 SVGAGI. With 2 bases clipped from V and 0 bases from J, the junction kept 1 base outside the gene matches. As DNA, the CDR3 is TGTGCCAGCAGTTACCCGGGGGGCTCTGGGGCCAACGTCCTGACTTTC. Protein sequence: CASSYPGGSGANVLTF.

This clone came up once. V is TRBV14 and J is TRBJ2-1; 8 bases line up with TRBD2. This CDR3 has 17 residues. Germline V gene lookup returns CDR1 SGHDN and CDR2 FVKESK. The V gene end was trimmed by 5 bases and the J gene end by 7 bases; junction bases not matched to a gene: 16. The DNA for the CDR3 is TGTGCCAGCAGCGATCGGACTAGCTTTAGAAATAGGAATGAGCAGTTCTTC. Its protein is CASSDRTSFRNRNEQFF.

The CDR3 loop reads CASSPLGAGKDNEQFF. The DNA for the CDR3 is TGTGCCAGCAGCCCCCTAGGAGCGGGGAAGGACAATGAGCAGTTCTTC. The V gene is TRBV2, the J gene TRBJ2-1; 7 bases align to TRBD2. There are 16 residues in the CDR3. CDR1 is SNHLY and CDR2 is FYNNEI in the germline V gene. Trimming at V came to 6 bases and at J to 5 bases, leaving 13 bases not matched to a gene.

V usage is TRBV6-1 and J usage is TRBJ2-1; no definite D call. Trimming took off 8 bases at V and 13 bases at J, with 12 bases between the two ends. This CDR3 is built from 10 residues. CDR1 is MNHNS, CDR2 SASEGT, per germline. The DNA of the CDR3 is TGTGCCAGCCGAGACTGGATCCAGTTCTTC. Translation gives CASRDWIQFF.

This clone appeared a single time. The chain combines TRBV19 with TRBJ2-3, with D perhaps TRBD2 (7 bases). CDR3 length equals 15 residues. Germline V gene sequence: CDR1 LNHDA, CDR2 SQIVND (reference sequence). V shed 7 bases and J shed 6 bases, with 20 bases lying between them. The CDR3 is CASTMRRGPGDTQYF. The CDR3 nucleotides read TGTGCCAGTACCATGCGGCGGGGGCCTGGGGATACGCAGTATTTT.

The chain carries TRBV25-1 and TRBJ2-7; D is tentatively TRBD1 or TRBD2 (5 bases each). The germline gives CDR1 MGHDK, CDR2 SYGVNS. The CDR3 extends over 15 amino acids. Deletions cut 4 bases from V and 4 bases from J, with 17 bases between. The CDR3 loop reads CASSGDRVSFYEQYF. Here the CDR3 DNA reads TGTGCCAGCAGTGGGGACCGGGTCTCTTTTTACGAGCAGTACTTC.

The chain uses TRBV4-1 and TRBJ2-5; the D is unclear. V was clipped by 1 base and J by 4 bases, with 13 bases between them. Germline values: CDR1 MGHRA, CDR2 YSYEKL. The CDR3 runs to 15 residues. DNA for the CDR3: TGCGCCAGCAGCCAAGTTACCCCCGGTGGAGAGACCCAGTACTTC. Its protein product is CASSQVTPGGETQYF.

V gene TRBV10-3 combines with J gene TRBJ1-1; tentatively, D is TRBD1 (5 bases). Looked up from germline, CDR1 is ENHRY and CDR2 is SYGVKD. V was pared by 0 bases and J by 8 bases, with 10 bases between. The length of the CDR3 is 13 residues. The CDR3 protein is CAISESSGIEAFF. The CDR3 bases are TGTGCCATCAGTGAGTCTTCAGGGATCGAAGCTTTCTTT.

V is TRBV5-1 and J is TRBJ2-7; TRBD2 agrees at 11 bases. The J call may be mistaken, given a closer DNA end match to TRBJ2-1. The CDR3 sequence is 17 residues long. Germline-derived CDR1 and CDR2 are SGHRS and YFSETQ. In DNA form, the CDR3 reads TGCGCCAGCAGCTTGGCTCCTAGCGGGGGGTCCTACAATGAGCAGTTCTTC. Encoded protein: CASSLAPSGGSYNEQFF.

The chain uses TRBV30 and TRBJ2-5, with 8 bases that match TRBD2. V lost 5 bases to trimming and J lost 1 base; unmatched junction nucleotides: 3. The CDR3 has 13 residues. Germline CDR1 and CDR2: GTSNPN and SVGIG (reference sequence). This CDR3 reads CAWDGGAQETQYF. CDR3 sequence (DNA): TGTGCCTGGGACGGGGGGGCCCAAGAGACCCAGTACTTC.

The chain carries TRBV28 and TRBJ2-5; 10 bases are shared with TRBD1. Trimming cost V 3 bases and J 4 bases; bases outside gene matches: 5. Germline CDR1 reads MDHEN; CDR2 reads SYDVKM. The CDR3 covers 15 residues. DNA of the CDR3: TGTGCCAGCAGTTTCGACAGGGGGCAGGGAGAGACCCAGTACTTC. Residues: CASSFDRGQGETQYF.

In its sample, this clone was seen once. This chain joins TRBV7-6 and TRBJ2-2, with 7 bases fitting TRBD2. The CDR3 totals 15 residues. Trimming at V came to 5 bases and at J to 1 base, leaving 4 bases not matched to a gene. Germline V gives CDR1 SGHVS, CDR2 FNYEAQ. CDR3 residues: CASSLSGKNTGELFF. The DNA for the CDR3 is TGTGCCAGCAGCCTCAGCGGGAAGAACACCGGGGAGCTGTTTTTT.